The entry below describes one T cell receptor beta chain. What it binds is not known. Produced via immunoSEQ multiplex PCR; TCRdb's table is partial and in-frame only. Of approximately 5,400 clones in the sample, around 87% are singletons; the top ten hold around 3.2%. These data are taken from a study of immune evolution from preneoplasia to lung adenocarcinoma. Overall study findings and caveats: Normal lung had highest clonality; later lesions appeared denser, more diverse. Compared with EGFR-mutant or double wild-type lesions, KRAS-mutant nodules were more clonal.

The specimen was FFPE invasive lung adenocarcinoma tissue. This clonotype originated in a person aged 50-69 years with lung adenocarcinoma.

This CDR3 reads CASTGGGSSYNEQFF. CDR3 coding DNA: TGTGCCAGTACCGGGGGGGGAAGCTCCTACAATGAGCAGTTCTTC. V and J are TRBV7-9 and TRBJ2-1, with 8 bases identical to TRBD2. CDR1 SEHNR and CDR2 FQNEAQ come from the germline V gene (reference sequence). The CDR3 sequence is 15 residues long. After removal of 9 bases from V and 0 bases from J, the junction contained 7 bases not matched to a gene.